This TCR beta chain was identified in a study of Graves' ophthalmopathy and Graves' hyperthyroidism. About the study: The collection of peripheral blood took place at initial diagnosis, before any treatment.

V dropped 5 bases and J dropped 1 base, with 11 bases sitting between them. Germline CDR1 is MNHNY and CDR2 is SVGAGI (reference sequence). The CDR3 is 14 residues long. The sequenced template was RNA, covering the TCR beta CDR3 region. First-round RT-PCR relied on HTBI primers, and a second-round multiplex PCR came next. One entry per CDR3 protein, called by TCRdb with MiXCR from the multiplex PCR reads. The sample lists approximately 700,000 distinct CDR3 sequences; about 41% were seen once. Study-level results: The model's prediction of ophthalmopathy progression had approximately 68% sensitivity and approximately 72% specificity.

This clonotype was seen once. Its antigen is still unknown. The CDR3 end shows no conserved phenylalanine or tryptophan, and so a read error is likely. Sequencing was done on a sample of peripheral blood. This TCR was sampled from an adult man with Graves' ophthalmopathy. This sequence joins TRBV6-6 and TRBJ1-1; a possible D gene is TRBD1 (6 bases). The CDR3 reads CASSEGVRNTEAFL. The CDR3 region has the DNA TGTGCCAGCAGTGAGGGGGTTCGGAACACTGAAGCTTTCCTT.